Following are 24 T cell receptor beta chains from one sample sequenced in a study of a mutant IDH1 vaccine in newly diagnosed glioma. Time point denoted: baseline, week 1 (first vaccination visit). Treatment of the sample: pre-vaccination baseline after standard-of-care therapy. TCRdb's copy holds only in-frame clones and misses some; the assay was immunoSEQ multiplex PCR. The repertoire holds fewer than 100,000 clones, with roughly 90% as singletons. The sequencing here drew on PBMCs, taken from a glioma patient treated with radiotherapy, temozolomide or both. The receptors come from a woman between 50 and 59 years old with glioma.

This clone was observed a single time. The rearrangement joins TRBV30 to TRBJ2-3; D is uncertain. Germline V CDR1 and CDR2: GTSNPN, SVGIG (reference sequence). CDR3 length equals 12 residues. Trimming removed 1 base at V and 10 bases at J, with 12 bases between. CDR3 in DNA: TGTGCCTGGAGTGATAGGCAGGACGCGCAGTATTTT. Translating gives CAWSDRQDAQYF.

This clone was seen a single time. This rearrangement joins TRBV5-1 to TRBJ1-3; D not resolved. The CDR3 is 14 residues long. CDR1 and CDR2 (germline): SGHRS, YFSETQ. The V gene lost 1 base and the J gene lost 0 bases, with 5 bases spanning the gap. The CDR3 sequence: CASSLRGSGNTIYF. DNA for the CDR3: TGCGCCAGCAGCTTGCGGGGCTCTGGAAACACCATATATTTT.

The count of this clone is one. This chain joins TRBV5-1 and TRBJ2-7, with 9 bases identical to TRBD1. CDR3 length: 16 amino acids. In germline, CDR1 is SGHRS, CDR2 YFSETQ. The J segment lost 6 bases and the V segment lost 4 bases, leaving 14 bases of the junction unmatched. CDR3 coding DNA: TGCGCCAGCAGCCTCGCGACCTGGACAGGGGAGGTCGAGCAGTACTTC. Amino acid sequence: CASSLATWTGEVEQYF.

The chain is built from TRBV20-1 and TRBJ2-1; no firm D call. Germline V gives CDR1 DFQATT, CDR2 SNEGSKA (reference sequence). Trimming stripped 1 base from V and 8 bases from J, with 3 bases between. This CDR3 is built from 10 residues. CDR3 coding DNA: TGCAGTGCTAGAGTCTATGAGCAGTTCTTC. Translation: CSARVYEQFF.

The V and J genes are TRBV27 and TRBJ2-1; perhaps TRBD2 as D (6 bases). V lost 8 bases and J lost 8, with 13 bases in between. Germline CDR1 reads MNHEY; CDR2 reads SMNVEV (reference sequence). CDR3 length: 12 amino acids. CDR3 loop: CASRDLRHEQFF. CDR3 sequence (DNA): TGTGCCAGCCGGGACTTGAGGCATGAGCAGTTCTTC.

The chain has TRBV30 and TRBJ1-6; 11 nucleotides match TRBD1. This CDR3 comprises 15 residues. Germline lookup yields CDR1 GTSNPN and CDR2 SVGIG (reference sequence). J lost 8 bases, V lost 1 base, and 4 bases had no gene match. The CDR3 sequence: CAWSAGQGADSPLHF. For the CDR3, the DNA is TGTGCCTGGAGTGCAGGACAGGGGGCTGATTCACCCCTCCACTTT. The full variable domain, with the rest looked up from reference TRBV30 and TRBJ1-6, is SQTIHQWPATLVQPVGSPLSLECTVEGTSNPNLYWYRQAAGRGLQLLFYSVGIGQISSEVPQNLSASRPQDRQFILSSKKLLLSDSGFYLCAWSAGQGADSPLHFGNGTRLTVT.

This chain joins TRBV29-1 and TRBJ2-1; 8 bases are shared with TRBD2. The CDR3 is 14 amino acids. The ends lost 1 base at V and 2 bases at J; junction bases unmatched: 1. CDR1 is SQVTM and CDR2 is ANQGSEA in the germline V gene. The CDR3 nucleotides are TGCAGCGTTGAAGCTAGCGGGCCCTACAATGAGCAGTTCTTC. Its protein is CSVEASGPYNEQFF.

The chain has TRBV9 and TRBJ2-7; D might be TRBD1 (6 bases). V gave up 1 base and J gave up 1 base, with 12 bases separating them. This CDR3 comprises 15 residues. Germline CDR1 SGDLS, CDR2 YYNGEE. The CDR3 spells CASSVTGHISYEQYF. In DNA form, the CDR3 reads TGTGCCAGCAGCGTAACGGGACACATTTCCTACGAGCAGTACTTC.

This chain joins TRBV28 and TRBJ1-5; 7 bases match TRBD1. The J segment lost 0 bases and the V segment lost 6 bases, leaving 5 bases of the junction unmatched. CDR1 MDHEN and CDR2 SYDVKM come from the germline V gene. The CDR3 spans 15 residues. CDR3 residues: CASSIDRDSNQPQHF. The CDR3 coding sequence is TGTGCCAGCAGCATAGACAGGGATAGCAATCAGCCCCAGCATTTT.

This clone was seen only a few times. The chain couples TRBV4-2 to TRBJ1-5, with a possible D match to TRBD1 (5 bases). From germline, CDR1 is LGHNA and CDR2 YNFKEQ. The CDR3 spans 19 residues. The V end lost 1 base, the J end lost 2 bases, and 21 bases lay between the germline ends. Here the CDR3 DNA reads TGTGCCAGCAGCCAAGTCGGGGGGATGGGGTCGGGGCGCAATCAGCCCCAGCATTTT. Its translation is CASSQVGGMGSGRNQPQHF.

The V call is TRBV5-1, the J call TRBJ2-3, with D hard to call. The CDR3 has 14 residues. The germline gives CDR1 SGHRS, CDR2 YFSETQ. Trimming left V 0 bases short and J 2 bases short, with 7 bases between. The CDR3 nucleotides are TGCGCCAGCAGCTTGGCCATACTCACAGATACGCAGTATTTT. Amino acid sequence: CASSLAILTDTQYF.

The V and J genes are TRBV27 and TRBJ1-4; weak D call: TRBD1 (5 bases). V was clipped by 5 bases and J by 8 bases, with 18 bases between them. This CDR3 has 15 amino acids. CDR1 and CDR2 (germline): MNHEY, SMNVEV (reference sequence). CDR3 DNA sequence: TGTGCCAGCAGTCGACTGGGACCTACGGGAGAAAAACTGTTTTTT. Protein: CASSRLGPTGEKLFF. The full variable domain, rest sourced from reference TRBV27 and TRBJ1-4, is EAQVTQNPRYLITVTGKKLTVTCSQNMNHEYMSWYRQDPGLGLRQIYYSMNVEVTDKGDVPEGYKVSRKEKRNFPLILESPSPNQTSLYFCASSRLGPTGEKLFFGSGTQLSVL.

This clone occurred once. The V and J genes are TRBV2 and TRBJ2-3; tentatively, D is TRBD1 (6 bases). Germline-derived CDR1 and CDR2 are SNHLY and FYNNEI. The ends were cut back, 7 bases at V and 3 bases at J, with 11 bases in the middle. This CDR3 comprises 13 residues. CDR3 coding DNA: TGTGCCAGCATTTTAGGACAGACAGATACGCAGTATTTT. Protein: CASILGQTDTQYF.

J is TRBJ2-1 and V is TRBV28; no clear D. CDR1 MDHEN and CDR2 SYDVKM come from the germline V gene. V dropped 6 bases and J dropped 8 bases, with 14 bases sitting between them. There are 13 residues in the CDR3. CDR3 sequence reads: CASSLPAKDEQFF. DNA for the CDR3: TGTGCCAGCAGCCTCCCGGCAAAGGATGAGCAGTTCTTC.

V is TRBV4-1 and J is TRBJ2-7; 9 nucleotides line up with TRBD1. Trimming removed 1 base from V and 5 bases from J; junction bases left unmatched: 6. In germline, CDR1 is MGHRA, CDR2 YSYEKL. The CDR3 has 15 amino acids. The CDR3 region is CASSQGGTGFHEQYF. The CDR3, as DNA: TGCGCCAGCAGCCAAGGTGGGACAGGGTTCCACGAGCAGTACTTC.

This sequence joins TRBV25-1 and TRBJ2-5, with D uncertain. Germline V gene lookup returns CDR1 MGHDK and CDR2 SYGVNS. Trimming removed 8 bases at V and 5 bases at J, with 9 bases between. This CDR3 has 11 residues. CDR3 bases: TGTGCCAGCTATTATGGGGAGACCCAGTACTTC. Its protein product is CASYYGETQYF.

The chain joins TRBV10-1 to TRBJ1-1; 10 nucleotides agree with TRBD1. The CDR3 has 15 amino acids. Germline CDR1 and CDR2: WNHNN and SYGVQD (reference sequence). Trimming cost V 4 bases and J 8 bases; bases outside gene matches: 10. CDR3 amino acids: CASSGSPGQGPEAFF. CDR3 coding DNA: TGCGCCAGCAGTGGGAGTCCGGGACAGGGGCCCGAAGCTTTCTTT.

The chain links TRBV27 to TRBJ2-1, with 10 bases matching TRBD2. Germline V gene lookup returns CDR1 MNHEY and CDR2 SMNVEV (reference sequence). The CDR3 contains 15 residues. Germline trimming cut 4 bases from V and 6 bases from J; bases unmatched to any gene: 6. The chain's CDR3 is CASSSLAGLGNEQFF. CDR3 bases: TGTGCCAGCAGTTCACTAGCGGGATTGGGCAATGAGCAGTTCTTC.

The V call is TRBV14, the J call TRBJ2-3; a weak D match, TRBD2 (6 bases). The germline gives CDR1 SGHDN, CDR2 FVKESK. The CDR3 is 17 amino acids. Trimming took off 2 bases at V and 0 bases at J, with 15 bases between the two ends. CDR3 residues: CASSQLGLAESTDTQYF. The DNA for the CDR3 is TGTGCCAGCAGCCAATTGGGGTTAGCGGAAAGCACAGATACGCAGTATTTT.

The chain has TRBV5-1 and TRBJ2-5, with 9 bases aligning to TRBD2. V lost 0 bases, J lost 7 bases, and 4 bases stayed unmatched. The CDR3 loop spans 14 amino acids. Germline CDR1 SGHRS, CDR2 YFSETQ. CDR3 coding DNA: TGCGCCAGCAGCTTGGGACTAGCGGCCCGGACCCAGTACTTC. Translating gives CASSLGLAARTQYF.

This sequence joins TRBV5-4 and TRBJ2-1, with 10 positions matching TRBD1. The CDR3 length is 15 residues. The trim removed 5 bases at V and 10 bases at J, leaving 12 bases unmatched. Per germline, CDR1 SGHNT and CDR2 YYREEE (reference sequence). This chain's CDR3 is CASRQTGGRVWEQFF. CDR3 in DNA: TGTGCCAGCAGGCAGACAGGGGGCAGGGTTTGGGAGCAGTTCTTC.

The genes are TRBV10-2 and TRBJ2-3; D ambiguous. CDR3 size: 12 residues. V lost 6 bases to trimming and J lost 2 bases, with 6 bases between them. Per the germline V gene, CDR1 is WSHSY and CDR2 is SAAADI. Here the CDR3 DNA reads TGCGCCAGCAGCCGCCTCACAGATACGCAGTATTTT. Protein sequence: CASSRLTDTQYF.

The chain couples TRBV28 to TRBJ1-1; D perhaps matches TRBD1 (6 bases). Germline V gene data show CDR1 as MDHEN and CDR2 as SYDVKM. There are 17 residues in the CDR3. The germline V and J ends were trimmed by 5 bases and 1 base, with 20 bases remaining between them. The CDR3 nucleotides are TGTGCCAGCAGTCCCGGGACACCTTATCCTAGGAACACTGAAGCTTTCTTT. This sequence encodes CASSPGTPYPRNTEAFF.

This clone has just one count. The CDR3 DNA reads as TGTGCCAGCAGTTCCCGACAGGGGTTTGGTCAGCCCCAGCATTTT. Its protein product is CASSSRQGFGQPQHF. V and J are TRBV28 and TRBJ1-5; 8 bases fit TRBD1. After removal of 4 bases from V and 6 bases from J, the junction contained 8 bases not matched to a gene. The CDR3 spans 15 residues. CDR1 and CDR2 (germline): MDHEN, SYDVKM. Full variable domain (remainder filled in from reference TRBV28 and TRBJ1-5): DVKVTQSSRYLVKRTGEKVFLECVQDMDHENMFWYRQDPGLGLRLIYFSYDVKMKEKGDIPEGYSVSREKKERFSLILESASTNQTSMYLCASSSRQGFGQPQHFGDGTRLSIL.